What follows are 23 T cell receptor beta chains derived from one specimen sequenced in a study of blood T cell repertoires in COVID-19. TCRdb's copy holds only in-frame clones and misses some; the assay was immunoSEQ multiplex PCR. Found here are 250,000 or so clones, roughly nine tenths of them singletons; the top ten hold over 8%. Material: peripheral blood. The receptors derive from a man between 35 and 55 years old with active or convalescent COVID-19.

The rearrangement joins TRBV3-1 (or the pseudogene TRBV3-2) to TRBJ1-4; D is perhaps TRBD1 (5 bases). CDR3 length equals 15 residues. Trimming cost V 3 bases and J 4 bases, with 12 bases left between them. In germline, CDR1 is LGHDT, CDR2 YNNKEL (reference sequence). This CDR3 reads CASSQRTPINEKLFF. CDR3 DNA: TGTGCCAGCAGCCAGCGGACACCAATTAATGAAAAACTGTTTTTT.

V is TRBV12-3 or TRBV12-4 and J is TRBJ2-7; D not certain. The V end was cut by 3 bases, the J end by 3 bases, with 6 bases between. This CDR3 has 12 amino acids. CDR3 loop: CASSFSGYEQYF. The CDR3 DNA is TGTGCCAGCAGTTTTTCCGGCTACGAGCAGTACTTC.

The chain couples TRBV6-4 to TRBJ2-1, with 9 bases matching TRBD2. The CDR3 runs to 14 residues. The J segment lost 9 bases and the V segment lost 4 bases, leaving 7 bases of the junction unmatched. Per the germline V gene, CDR1 is MRHNA and CDR2 is SNTAGT. CDR3 DNA: TGTGCCAGCAGTGTCGATAGCGGGAGTAGTGAGCAGTTCTTC. Amino acid sequence: CASSVDSGSSEQFF.

In DNA, the CDR3 is TGTGCCAGCAGTGAAACTCGCGGGAATGAGCAGTTCTTC. It specifies CASSETRGNEQFF. The chain recombines TRBV6-1 with TRBJ2-1; maybe TRBD2 (5 bases). Trimming left V 2 bases short and J 7 bases short, with 9 bases between. Germline V lookup: CDR1 MNHNS, CDR2 SASEGT. This CDR3 is built from 13 residues.

The chain has TRBV30 and TRBJ1-4, with 8 nucleotides matching TRBD1. The germline CDR1 and CDR2 sequences are GTSNPN and SVGIG (reference sequence). V lost 2 bases and J lost 7; bases outside the gene matches: 15. The CDR3 covers 17 residues. The CDR3 DNA reads as TGTGCCTGGAGTAAAGAAGGACAGGGTTGGAGTGGTGAAAAACTGTTTTTT. It encodes CAWSKEGQGWSGEKLFF.

V is TRBV6-1 and J is TRBJ1-2, with a tentative D call TRBD1 (5 bases). The CDR3 covers 14 residues. Between the trimmed V and J ends, which lost 3 bases and 8 bases, there was a span of 16 bases. Germline CDR1 and CDR2: MNHNS and SASEGT. The CDR3 DNA reads TGTGCCAGCAGTGATGGGCAGGGTTTATGGGGCTACACCTTC. This encodes CASSDGQGLWGYTF.

The rearrangement uses TRBV15 and TRBJ2-2, with 7 bases identical to TRBD2. CDR3 length: 14 residues. The germline gives CDR1 LNHNV, CDR2 YYDKDF (reference sequence). The trim removed 0 bases at V and 5 bases at J, leaving 0 bases unmatched. CDR3 DNA sequence: TGTGCCACCAGCAGAGAACTAGCGACCGGGGAGCTGTTTTTT. It codes for CATSRELATGELFF.

The chain combines TRBV7-6 with TRBJ1-6; the D gene is possibly TRBD1 (6 bases). Germline V gene data show CDR1 as SGHVS and CDR2 as FNYEAQ. Trimming stripped 1 base from V and 9 bases from J, with 10 bases between. The CDR3 sequence is 14 residues long. The CDR3 loop is CASSLVQGGSPLHF. CDR3 nucleotide sequence: TGTGCCAGCAGCTTAGTACAGGGTGGTTCACCCCTCCACTTT.

The rearrangement joins TRBV3-1 (or the pseudogene TRBV3-2) to TRBJ1-1, with D unclear. The CDR3 loop spans 13 amino acids. V shed 1 base and J shed 5 bases, with 8 bases lying between them. Germline V CDR1 and CDR2: LGHDT, YNNKEL (reference sequence). This chain's CDR3 is CASSQVLETEAFF. As DNA, the CDR3 is TGTGCCAGCAGCCAAGTCCTCGAGACTGAAGCTTTCTTT.

With regard to this clone: The same CDR3 arises from other DNA sequences in this sample as well. This sequence joins TRBV13 and TRBJ2-1, with 7 bases matching TRBD1. The ends lost 2 bases at V and 0 bases at J; junction bases unmatched: 4. The CDR3 has 16 amino acids. CDR1 is PRHDT, CDR2 FYEKMQ, per germline (reference sequence). The CDR3 is CASSLRGPSSYNEQFF. CDR3 in DNA: TGTGCCAGCAGCTTAAGGGGGCCTAGCTCCTACAATGAGCAGTTCTTC.

The chain carries TRBV7-2 and TRBJ2-3; TRBD2 agrees at 12 bases. The germline V gene encodes CDR1 SGHTA and CDR2 FQGNSA. Trimming removed 5 bases from V and 4 bases from J; junction bases left unmatched: 4. The CDR3 is 15 amino acids. The CDR3 region is CASSLLAGGADTQYF. The CDR3 nucleotides are TGTGCCAGCAGCCTCCTAGCGGGGGGGGCAGATACGCAGTATTTT. The full variable domain, with the rest looked up from reference TRBV7-2 and TRBJ2-3, is GAGVSQSPSNKVTEKGKDVELRCDPISGHTALYWYRQSLGQGLEFLIYFQGNSAPDKSGLPSDRFSAERTGGSVSTLTIQRTQQEDSAVYLCASSLLAGGADTQYFGPGTRLTVL.

The chain has TRBV28 and TRBJ1-5; D not certain. This CDR3 has 13 residues. Germline CDR1 MDHEN, CDR2 SYDVKM. CDR3: CGSFGDVNQPQHF. The CDR3 coding sequence is TGTGGGAGTTTCGGGGATGTCAATCAGCCCCAGCATTTT.

The V and J genes are TRBV27 and TRBJ1-5, with unresolved D. This CDR3 contains 13 residues. V was clipped by 3 bases and J by 0 bases, with 3 bases between them. Germline V gives CDR1 MNHEY, CDR2 SMNVEV (reference sequence). The CDR3 DNA sequence: TGTGCCAGCAGTTTTAATAGCAATCAGCCCCAGCATTTT. This encodes CASSFNSNQPQHF.

The rearrangement uses TRBV1 and TRBJ2-1; the table's D call of TRBD2 was not tested on the DNA. TRBV1 is a documented pseudogene. The CDR3 covers 20 residues. This CDR3 reads CTSSPRTSGGLPTLNNEQFF. The CDR3 DNA reads as TGCACCAGCAGCCCGCGGACTAGCGGGGGGCTCCCCACACTAAACAATGAGCAGTTCTTC.

This clone was counted a few times. The gene calls are TRBV19 and TRBJ2-5; 11 nucleotides match TRBD1. J was trimmed by 7 bases and V by 10 bases; bases with no gene match: 5. Germline V CDR1 and CDR2: LNHDA, SQIVND (reference sequence). This CDR3 comprises 12 residues. The CDR3 DNA follows: TGTGCCACCCGGGACAGGGGGGGGACCCAGTACTTC. Translated: CATRDRGGTQYF.

V is TRBV30 and J is TRBJ2-3, with 10 bases identical to TRBD1. Looked up from germline, CDR1 is GTSNPN and CDR2 is SVGIG (reference sequence). Losses at the gene ends were 3 bases for V and 5 bases for J; bases not matched to a gene: 8. There are 15 residues in the CDR3. The CDR3 nucleotides read TGTGCCTGGAGCATCCTGGGACAGGGGATAGATACGCAGTATTTT. Amino acids: CAWSILGQGIDTQYF.

The chain employs TRBV6-5 and TRBJ1-1; perhaps TRBD1 as D (6 bases). The CDR3 totals 14 residues. V lost 4 bases to trimming and J lost 1 base, with 10 bases between them. Germline V gene sequence: CDR1 MNHEY, CDR2 SVGAGI. The CDR3 spells CASSSHRENTEAFF. CDR3 nucleotides: TGTGCCAGCAGTTCCCACAGGGAGAACACTGAAGCTTTCTTT.

The genes are TRBV27 and TRBJ1-1; no reliable D call. CDR3 length: 15 amino acids. The germline CDR1 and CDR2 sequences are MNHEY and SMNVEV (reference sequence). V dropped 3 bases and J dropped 1 base, with 12 bases sitting between them. CDR3: CASSFSTRPNTEAFF. CDR3 DNA sequence: TGTGCCAGCAGTTTCTCGACACGGCCGAACACTGAAGCTTTCTTT.

The chain's CDR3 is CATSDSTGTGGRETQYF. The CDR3 region has the DNA TGTGCCACCAGTGATTCTACCGGGACAGGGGGCCGGGAGACCCAGTACTTC. The chain carries TRBV24-1 and TRBJ2-5; 12 bases are a match to TRBD1. Germline-derived CDR1 and CDR2 are KGHDR and SFDVKD. V was clipped by 2 bases and J by 5 bases; unmatched bases: 8. CDR3 length: 17 residues.

This chain joins TRBV27 and TRBJ2-1; 8 bases match TRBD2. V was pared by 3 bases and J by 8 bases, with 6 bases of the junction left unmatched. The germline CDR1 and CDR2 sequences are MNHEY and SMNVEV (reference sequence). This CDR3 comprises 14 residues. CDR3 nucleotide sequence: TGTGCCAGCAGTTTCCGCGGGGGGACTTATGAGCAGTTCTTC. This gives the protein CASSFRGGTYEQFF.

This chain links TRBV24-1 with TRBJ2-1, with TRBD2 matching over 13 bases. With V trimmed by 3 bases and J by 3 bases, 4 bases remained unmatched. CDR1 and CDR2 from the germline V gene are KGHDR and SFDVKD. The CDR3 is made up of 17 amino acids. The CDR3 loop is CATSDQGLAGFYNEQFF. CDR3 DNA sequence: TGTGCCACCAGTGATCAGGGACTAGCGGGGTTCTACAATGAGCAGTTCTTC.

The chain couples TRBV24-1 to TRBJ1-5; the D gene is possibly TRBD1 (6 bases). V lost 4 bases and J 6 bases, leaving 12 bases between the germline ends. The CDR3 consists of 14 residues. Germline V gene data show CDR1 as KGHDR and CDR2 as SFDVKD. CDR3 amino acids: CATSDDRNGQPQHF. CDR3 DNA sequence: TGTGCCACCAGTGACGACAGGAACGGTCAGCCCCAGCATTTT.

The chain uses TRBV7-9 and TRBJ1-2, with 7 bases aligning to TRBD1. The CDR3 loop spans 13 amino acids. Germline trimming cut 4 bases from V and 5 bases from J; bases unmatched to any gene: 4. Germline V gene data show CDR1 as SEHNR and CDR2 as FQNEAQ (reference sequence). The CDR3: CASSSGTEYGYTF. CDR3 nucleotide sequence: TGTGCCAGCAGCTCCGGGACAGAGTATGGCTACACCTTC. The whole variable domain, filled in from reference TRBV7-9 and TRBJ1-2, reads DTGVSQNPRHKITKRGQNVTFRCDPISEHNRLYWYRQTLGQGPEFLTYFQNEAQLEKSRLLSDRFSAERPKGSFSTLEIQRTEQGDSAMYLCASSSGTEYGYTFGSGTRLTVV.